This T cell receptor (beta chain) was found in a study of T cell responses to AZD1222 COVID-19 vaccine. Profiled with immunoSEQ multiplex PCR; TCRdb holds only in-frame clones, not every one. The repertoire holds roughly 130,000 clones, with 75% to 90% as singletons. V was clipped by 6 bases and J by 0 bases, with 9 bases between them. From germline, CDR1 is SGHVS and CDR2 FQNEAQ. This CDR3 contains 14 residues. The sample was peripheral blood, taken on day 0 of AZD1222 vaccination. This chain joins TRBV7-8 and TRBJ2-4; D is unclear. The clonotype originates from an adult in good health. The CDR3 DNA sequence: TGTGCCAGCAGGAGTGAGCTAGCCAAAAACATTCAGTACTTC. This translates into CASRSELAKNIQYF.